A single sample gave rise to the 3 T cell receptor beta chains below, sequenced in a study of OX40 agonist ivuxolimab in advanced cancers. Sequenced by immunoSEQ multiplex PCR; TCRdb stores in-frame clones only, minus some. The sample contains around 44,000 clones, around 88% of which appear only once. The sample in question was CD4+ or CD8+ T cells sorted from blood, obtained in a trial of the OX40 agonist ivuxolimab. All receptors derive from an adult with an advanced solid tumor such as melanoma, head and neck, liver or kidney cancer.

The chain carries TRBV6-1 and TRBJ1-6, with 7 bases lining up with TRBD1. Germline V CDR1 and CDR2: MNHNS, SASEGT. This CDR3 is 15 amino acids long. The trim removed 7 bases at V and 13 bases at J, leaving 16 bases unmatched. The CDR3 reads CASIPPGQLPRPLHF. The CDR3 bases are TGTGCCAGCATCCCACCGGGACAGCTTCCAAGGCCCCTCCACTTT.

The chain joins TRBV13 to TRBJ1-1; 10 nucleotides align to TRBD1. The germline V gene encodes CDR1 PRHDT and CDR2 FYEKMQ (reference sequence). The J segment lost 1 base and the V segment lost 5 bases, leaving 7 bases of the junction unmatched. The CDR3 is made up of 16 amino acids. The CDR3 DNA follows: TGTGCCAGCAGCGACAGGGGGCGCGGACCGAACACTGAAGCTTTCTTT. Protein sequence: CASSDRGRGPNTEAFF.

The rearrangement links TRBV7-2 to TRBJ1-2; tentatively, D is TRBD1 (5 bases). The CDR3 is 14 residues long. In germline, CDR1 is SGHTA, CDR2 FQGNSA. V was shortened by 1 base and J by 4 bases, with 10 bases between the two germline ends. CDR3 sequence: CASSLGQGPYGYTF. CDR3 nucleotides: TGTGCCAGCAGCTTAGGGCAGGGCCCCTATGGCTACACCTTC.